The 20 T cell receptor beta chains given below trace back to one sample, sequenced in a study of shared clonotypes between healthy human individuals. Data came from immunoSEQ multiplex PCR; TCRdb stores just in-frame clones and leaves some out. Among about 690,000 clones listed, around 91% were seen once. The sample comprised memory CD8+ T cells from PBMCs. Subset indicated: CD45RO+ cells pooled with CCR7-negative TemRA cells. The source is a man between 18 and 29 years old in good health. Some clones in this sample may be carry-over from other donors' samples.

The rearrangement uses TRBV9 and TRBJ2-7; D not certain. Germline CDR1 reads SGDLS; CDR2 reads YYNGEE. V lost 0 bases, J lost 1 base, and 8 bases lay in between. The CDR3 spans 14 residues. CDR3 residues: CASSVGKASYEQYF. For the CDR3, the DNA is TGTGCCAGCAGCGTAGGGAAAGCTTCCTACGAGCAGTACTTC.

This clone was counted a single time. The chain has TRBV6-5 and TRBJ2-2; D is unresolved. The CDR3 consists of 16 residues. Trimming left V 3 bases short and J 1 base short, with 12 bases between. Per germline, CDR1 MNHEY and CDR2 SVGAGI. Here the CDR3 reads CASSYGREVNTGELFF. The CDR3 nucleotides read TGTGCCAGCAGTTATGGAAGGGAAGTGAACACCGGGGAGCTGTTTTTT.

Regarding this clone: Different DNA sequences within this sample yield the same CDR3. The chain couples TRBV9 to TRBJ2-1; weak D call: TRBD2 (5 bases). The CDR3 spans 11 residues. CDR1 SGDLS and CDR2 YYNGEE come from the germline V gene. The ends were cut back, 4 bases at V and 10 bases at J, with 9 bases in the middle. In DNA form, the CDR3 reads TGTGCCAGCAGCTCACCGGGGGAGCAGTTCTTC. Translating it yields CASSSPGEQFF.

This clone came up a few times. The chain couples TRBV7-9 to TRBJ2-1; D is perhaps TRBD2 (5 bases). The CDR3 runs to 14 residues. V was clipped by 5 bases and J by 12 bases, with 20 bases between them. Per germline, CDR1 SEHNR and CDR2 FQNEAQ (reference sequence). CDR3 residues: CASSGPESGPGQFF. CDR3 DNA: TGTGCCAGCAGCGGACCCGAAAGCGGCCCAGGGCAGTTCTTC.

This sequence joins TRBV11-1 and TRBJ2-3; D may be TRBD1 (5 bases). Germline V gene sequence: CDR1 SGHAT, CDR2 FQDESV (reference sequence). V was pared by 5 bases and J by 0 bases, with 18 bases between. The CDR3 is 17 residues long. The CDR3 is CASSPTSLDTSTDTQYF. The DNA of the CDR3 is TGTGCCAGCAGCCCGACGTCATTGGACACCAGCACAGATACGCAGTATTTT.

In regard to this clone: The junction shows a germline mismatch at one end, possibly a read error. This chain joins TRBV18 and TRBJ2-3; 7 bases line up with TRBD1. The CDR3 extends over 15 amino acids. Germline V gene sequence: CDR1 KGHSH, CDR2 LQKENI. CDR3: CASSPPDRSTDTQYF. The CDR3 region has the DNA TGTGCCAGCTCCCCACCGGACAGGTCCACAGATACGCAGTATTTT. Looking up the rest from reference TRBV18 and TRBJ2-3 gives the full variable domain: NAGVMQNPRHLVRRRGQEARLRCSPMKGHSHVYWYRQLPEEGLKFMVYLQKENIIDESGMPKERFSAEFPKEGPSILRIQQVVRGDSAAYFCASSPPDRSTDTQYFGPGTRLTVL.

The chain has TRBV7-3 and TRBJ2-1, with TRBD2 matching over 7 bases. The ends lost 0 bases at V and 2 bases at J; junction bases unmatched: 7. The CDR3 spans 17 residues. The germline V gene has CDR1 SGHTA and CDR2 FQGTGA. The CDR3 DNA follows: TGTGCCAGCAGCTTAACCCGGGCTAGCGGCACCTACAATGAGCAGTTCTTC. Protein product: CASSLTRASGTYNEQFF.

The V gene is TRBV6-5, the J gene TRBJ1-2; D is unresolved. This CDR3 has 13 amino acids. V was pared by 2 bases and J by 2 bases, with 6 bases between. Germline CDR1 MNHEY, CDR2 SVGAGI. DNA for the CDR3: TGTGCCAGCAGTTACGCCCACAACTATGGCTACACCTTC. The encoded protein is CASSYAHNYGYTF.

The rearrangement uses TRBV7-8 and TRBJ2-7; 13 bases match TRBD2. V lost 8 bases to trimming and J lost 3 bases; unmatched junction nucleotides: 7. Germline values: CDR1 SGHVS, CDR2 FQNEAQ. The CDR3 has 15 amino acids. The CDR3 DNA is TGTGCCAGCCGGAGACTAGCGGGAGGCTACTACGAGCAGTACTTC. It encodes CASRRLAGGYYEQYF.

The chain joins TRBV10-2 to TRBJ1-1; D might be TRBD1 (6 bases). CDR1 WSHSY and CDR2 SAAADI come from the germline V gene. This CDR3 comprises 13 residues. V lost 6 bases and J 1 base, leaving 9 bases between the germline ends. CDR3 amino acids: CASREGGNTEAFF. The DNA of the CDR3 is TGCGCCAGCAGGGAGGGGGGGAACACTGAAGCTTTCTTT.

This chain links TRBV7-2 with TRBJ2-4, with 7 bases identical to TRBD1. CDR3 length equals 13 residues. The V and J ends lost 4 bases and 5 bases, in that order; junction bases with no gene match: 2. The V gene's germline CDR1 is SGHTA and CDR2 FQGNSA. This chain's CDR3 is CASSYRGQNIQYF. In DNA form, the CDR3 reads TGTGCCAGCAGCTACAGGGGCCAAAACATTCAGTACTTC.

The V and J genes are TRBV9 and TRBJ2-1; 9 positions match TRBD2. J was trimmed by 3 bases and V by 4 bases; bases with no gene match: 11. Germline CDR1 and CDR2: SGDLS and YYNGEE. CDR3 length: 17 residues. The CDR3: CASSFRLAGVGYNEQFF. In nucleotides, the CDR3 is TGTGCCAGCAGCTTTCGCTTAGCGGGAGTCGGCTACAATGAGCAGTTCTTC.

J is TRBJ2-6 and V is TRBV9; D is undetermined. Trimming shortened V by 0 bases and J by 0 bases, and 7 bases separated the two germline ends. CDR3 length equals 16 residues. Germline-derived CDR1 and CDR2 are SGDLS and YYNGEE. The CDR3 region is CASSVDRHSGANVLTF. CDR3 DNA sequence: TGTGCCAGCAGCGTAGACAGACACTCTGGGGCCAACGTCCTGACTTTC.

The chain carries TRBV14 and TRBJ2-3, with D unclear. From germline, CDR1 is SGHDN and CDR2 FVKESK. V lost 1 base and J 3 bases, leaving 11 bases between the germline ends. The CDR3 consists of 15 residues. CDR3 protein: CASSQVLAWTDTQYF. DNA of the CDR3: TGTGCCAGCAGCCAAGTATTAGCCTGGACAGATACGCAGTATTTT. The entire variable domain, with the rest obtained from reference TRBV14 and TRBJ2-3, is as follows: EAGVTQFPSHSVIEKGQTVTLRCDPISGHDNLYWYRRVMGKEIKFLLHFVKESKQDESGMPNNRFLAERTGGTYSTLKVQPAELEDSGVYFCASSQVLAWTDTQYFGPGTRLTVL.

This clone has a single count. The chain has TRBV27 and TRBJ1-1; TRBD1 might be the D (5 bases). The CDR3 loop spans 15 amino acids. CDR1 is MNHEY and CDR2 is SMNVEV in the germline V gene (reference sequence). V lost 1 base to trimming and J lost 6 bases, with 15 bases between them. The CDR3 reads CASSLWGESGPEAFF. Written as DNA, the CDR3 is TGTGCCAGCAGTTTATGGGGGGAATCTGGGCCTGAAGCTTTCTTT.

The DNA for the CDR3 is TGCAGCGTTGAAGCGAACACCGGGGAGCTGTTTTTT. Translation gives CSVEANTGELFF. V gene TRBV29-1 combines with J gene TRBJ2-2; no reliable D call. With 1 base removed from V and 0 bases from J, the gap between germline ends came to 0 bases. The CDR3 has 12 amino acids. Per the germline V gene, CDR1 is SQVTM and CDR2 is ANQGSEA.

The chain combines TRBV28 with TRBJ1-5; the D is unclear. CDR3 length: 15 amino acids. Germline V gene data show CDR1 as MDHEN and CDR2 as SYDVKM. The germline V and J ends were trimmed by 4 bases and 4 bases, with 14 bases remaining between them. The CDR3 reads CASSSDWQPNQPQHF. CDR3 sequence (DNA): TGTGCCAGCAGTTCCGACTGGCAGCCAAATCAGCCCCAGCATTTT.

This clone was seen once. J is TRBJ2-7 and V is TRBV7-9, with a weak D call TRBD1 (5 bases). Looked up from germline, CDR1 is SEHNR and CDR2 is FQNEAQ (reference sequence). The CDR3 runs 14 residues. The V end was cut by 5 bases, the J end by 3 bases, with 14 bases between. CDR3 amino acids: CASSMDNRVYEQYF. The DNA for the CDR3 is TGTGCCAGCAGCATGGACAATAGGGTCTACGAGCAGTACTTC.

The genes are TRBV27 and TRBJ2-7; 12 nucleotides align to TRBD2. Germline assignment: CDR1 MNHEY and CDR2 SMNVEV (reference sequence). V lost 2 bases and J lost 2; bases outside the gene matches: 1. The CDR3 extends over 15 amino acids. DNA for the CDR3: TGTGCCAGCAGTTTAGGGACTAGCGGGCCCTACGAGCAGTACTTC. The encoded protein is CASSLGTSGPYEQYF.

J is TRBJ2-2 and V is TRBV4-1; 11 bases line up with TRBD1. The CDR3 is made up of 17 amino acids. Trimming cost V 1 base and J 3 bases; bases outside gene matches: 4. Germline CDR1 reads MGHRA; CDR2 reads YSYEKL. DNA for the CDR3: TGCGCCAGCAGCCAAGCGGACAGGGGGCAGTACACCGGGGAGCTGTTTTTT. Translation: CASSQADRGQYTGELFF.